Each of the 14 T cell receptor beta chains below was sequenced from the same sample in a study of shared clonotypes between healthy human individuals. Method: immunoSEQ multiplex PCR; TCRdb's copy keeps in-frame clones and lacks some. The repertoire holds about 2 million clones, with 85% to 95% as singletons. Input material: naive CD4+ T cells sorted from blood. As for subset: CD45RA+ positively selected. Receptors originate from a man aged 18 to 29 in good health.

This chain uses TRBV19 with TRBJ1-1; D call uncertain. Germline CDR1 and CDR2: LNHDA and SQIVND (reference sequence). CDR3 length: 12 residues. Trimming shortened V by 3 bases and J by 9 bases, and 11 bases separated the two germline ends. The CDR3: CASSIGDLKAFF. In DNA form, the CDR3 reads TGTGCCAGTAGTATTGGTGATCTGAAAGCTTTCTTT. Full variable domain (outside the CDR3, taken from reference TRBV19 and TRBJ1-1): DGGITQSPKYLFRKEGQNVTLSCEQNLNHDAMYWYRQDPGQGLRLIYYSQIVNDFQKGDIAEGYSVSREKKESFPLTVTSAQKNPTAFYLCASSIGDLKAFFGQGTRLTVV.

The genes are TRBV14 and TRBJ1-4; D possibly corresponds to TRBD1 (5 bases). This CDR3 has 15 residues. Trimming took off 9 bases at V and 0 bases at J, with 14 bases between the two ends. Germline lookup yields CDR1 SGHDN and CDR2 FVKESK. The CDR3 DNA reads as TGTGCCAGTCAGATCCCGACAGCAACTAATGAAAAACTGTTTTTT. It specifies CASQIPTATNEKLFF.

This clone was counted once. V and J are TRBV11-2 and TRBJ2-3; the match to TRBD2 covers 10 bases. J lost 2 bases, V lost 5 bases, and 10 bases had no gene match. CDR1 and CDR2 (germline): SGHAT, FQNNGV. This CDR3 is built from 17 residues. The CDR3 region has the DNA TGTGCCAGCAGCCCCGGGAGGACTAGCGGTTACACAGATACGCAGTATTTT. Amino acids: CASSPGRTSGYTDTQYF.

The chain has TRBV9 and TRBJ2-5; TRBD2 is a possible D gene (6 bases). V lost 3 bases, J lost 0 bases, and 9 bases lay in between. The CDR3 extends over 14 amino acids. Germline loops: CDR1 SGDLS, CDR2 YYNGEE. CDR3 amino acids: CASSGGGHQETQYF. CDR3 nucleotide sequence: TGTGCCAGCAGCGGAGGAGGGCACCAAGAGACCCAGTACTTC.

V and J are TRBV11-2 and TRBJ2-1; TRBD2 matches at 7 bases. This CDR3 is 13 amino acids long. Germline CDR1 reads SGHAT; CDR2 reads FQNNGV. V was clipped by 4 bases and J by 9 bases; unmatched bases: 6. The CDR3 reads CASSSGLVGEQFF. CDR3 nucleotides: TGTGCCAGCAGCTCCGGACTAGTAGGTGAGCAGTTCTTC.

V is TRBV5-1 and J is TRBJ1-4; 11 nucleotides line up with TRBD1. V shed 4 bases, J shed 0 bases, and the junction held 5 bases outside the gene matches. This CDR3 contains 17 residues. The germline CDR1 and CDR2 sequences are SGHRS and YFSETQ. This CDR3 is CASSTPGQGATNEKLFF. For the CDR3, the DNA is TGCGCCAGCAGCACTCCGGGACAGGGGGCAACTAATGAAAAACTGTTTTTT.

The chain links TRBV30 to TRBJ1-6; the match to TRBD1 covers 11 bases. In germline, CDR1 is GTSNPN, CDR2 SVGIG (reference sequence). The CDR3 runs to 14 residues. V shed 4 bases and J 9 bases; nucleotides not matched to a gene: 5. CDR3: CAWTSGTGGSPLHF. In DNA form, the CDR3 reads TGTGCCTGGACCTCGGGGACAGGGGGTTCACCCCTCCACTTT. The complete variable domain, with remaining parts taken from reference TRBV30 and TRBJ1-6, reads SQTIHQWPATLVQPVGSPLSLECTVEGTSNPNLYWYRQAAGRGLQLLFYSVGIGQISSEVPQNLSASRPQDRQFILSSKKLLLSDSGFYLCAWTSGTGGSPLHFGNGTRLTVT.

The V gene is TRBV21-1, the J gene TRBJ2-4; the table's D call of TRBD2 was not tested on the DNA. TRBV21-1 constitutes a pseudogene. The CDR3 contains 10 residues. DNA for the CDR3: TGTGCCAGCAGCAACGGGTTTCCTGACTTC. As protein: CASSNGFPDF.

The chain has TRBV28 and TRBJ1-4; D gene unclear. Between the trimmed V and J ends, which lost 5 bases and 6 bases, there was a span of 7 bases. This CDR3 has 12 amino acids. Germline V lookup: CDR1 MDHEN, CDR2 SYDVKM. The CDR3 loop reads CASSRGDEKLFF. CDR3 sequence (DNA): TGTGCCAGCAGTCGAGGAGATGAAAAACTGTTTTTT.

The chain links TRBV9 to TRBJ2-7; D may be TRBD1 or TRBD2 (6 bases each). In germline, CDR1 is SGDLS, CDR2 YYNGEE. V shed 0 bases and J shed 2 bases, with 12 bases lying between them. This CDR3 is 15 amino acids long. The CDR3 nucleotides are TGTGCCAGCAGCGTAGAAACGGGGGCCACCTACGAGCAGTACTTC. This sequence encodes CASSVETGATYEQYF.

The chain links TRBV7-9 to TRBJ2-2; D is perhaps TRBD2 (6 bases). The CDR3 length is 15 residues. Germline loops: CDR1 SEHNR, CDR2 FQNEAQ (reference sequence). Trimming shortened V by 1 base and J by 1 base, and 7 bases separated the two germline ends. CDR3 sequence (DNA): TGTGCCAGCAGCTTAGGGCGGGGGAACACCGGGGAGCTGTTTTTT. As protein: CASSLGRGNTGELFF. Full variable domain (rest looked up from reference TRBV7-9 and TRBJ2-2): DTGVSQNPRHKITKRGQNVTFRCDPISEHNRLYWYRQTLGQGPEFLTYFQNEAQLEKSRLLSDRFSAERPKGSFSTLEIQRTEQGDSAMYLCASSLGRGNTGELFFGEGSRLTVL.

In nucleotides, the CDR3 is TGTGCAAGTCGCTCACAGGACAGTTTGAACACTGAAGCTTTCTTT. This sequence encodes CASRSQDSLNTEAFF. The rearrangement joins TRBV12-2 to TRBJ1-1; the table's D call, TRBD1, was not checked against the DNA. TRBV12-2 is a recognized pseudogene. This CDR3 comprises 15 residues.

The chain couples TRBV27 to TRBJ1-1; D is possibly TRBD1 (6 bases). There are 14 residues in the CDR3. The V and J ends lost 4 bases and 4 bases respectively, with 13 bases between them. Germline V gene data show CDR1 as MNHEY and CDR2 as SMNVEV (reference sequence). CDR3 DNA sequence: TGTGCCAGCAGTTCCCGGGGACATGGCACTGAAGCTTTCTTT. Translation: CASSSRGHGTEAFF.

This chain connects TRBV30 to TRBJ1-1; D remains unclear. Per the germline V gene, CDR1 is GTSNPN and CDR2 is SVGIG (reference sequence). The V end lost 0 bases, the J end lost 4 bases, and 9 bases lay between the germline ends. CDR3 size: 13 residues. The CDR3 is CAWSVGFGTEAFF. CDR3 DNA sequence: TGTGCCTGGAGTGTGGGGTTTGGCACTGAAGCTTTCTTT.